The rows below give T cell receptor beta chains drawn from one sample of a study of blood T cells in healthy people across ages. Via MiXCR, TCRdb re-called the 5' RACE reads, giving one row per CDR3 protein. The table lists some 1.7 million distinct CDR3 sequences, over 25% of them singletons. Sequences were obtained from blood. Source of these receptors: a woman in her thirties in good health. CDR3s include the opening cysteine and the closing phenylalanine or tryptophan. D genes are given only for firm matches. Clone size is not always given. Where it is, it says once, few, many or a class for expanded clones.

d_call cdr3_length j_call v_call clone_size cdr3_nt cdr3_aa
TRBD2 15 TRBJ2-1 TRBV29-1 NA TGCAGCGTTGAAAGGTTCGGGGGGGGTGGGAATGAGCAGTTCTTC CSVERFGGGGNEQFF
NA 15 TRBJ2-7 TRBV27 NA TGTGCCAGCAGTTCATATACAGGGTCCTCCTACGAGCAGTACTTC CASSSYTGSSYEQYF
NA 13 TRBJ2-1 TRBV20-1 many TGCAGTGCCTCAGAGCCCTCCTACAATGAGCAGTTCTTC CSASEPSYNEQFF
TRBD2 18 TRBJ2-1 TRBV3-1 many TGTGCCAGCAGCCAAGATCGTGGCGGGGGGTTCCCCTACAATGAGCAGTTCTTC CASSQDRGGGFPYNEQFF
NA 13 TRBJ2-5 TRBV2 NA TGTGCCAGCAGTGAAGGGAGAGGGGGGACCCAGTACTTC CASSEGRGGTQYF
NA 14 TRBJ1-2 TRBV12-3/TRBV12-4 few TGTGCCAGCAGTTTACAGGGGATGGACTATGGCTACACCTTC CASSLQGMDYGYTF
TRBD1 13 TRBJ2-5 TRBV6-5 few TGTGCCACATACGGGACAGGTAGGGAGACCCAGTACTTC CATYGTGRETQYF
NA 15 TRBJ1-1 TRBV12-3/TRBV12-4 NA TGTGCCAGCAGTTTGTCCGGTTGGGGGAACACTGAAGCTTTCTTT CASSLSGWGNTEAFF
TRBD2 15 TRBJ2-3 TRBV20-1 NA TGCAGTGCTAGTCTACTAGCGGAGGGCACAGATACGCAGTATTTT CSASLLAEGTDTQYF
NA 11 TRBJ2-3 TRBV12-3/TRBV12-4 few TGTGCCAGTCACGACGCAGATACGCAGTATTTT CASHDADTQYF
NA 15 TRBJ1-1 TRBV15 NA TGTGCCACCAGCAGAGGAGCAGGCAGGAACACTGAAGCTTTCTTT CATSRGAGRNTEAFF
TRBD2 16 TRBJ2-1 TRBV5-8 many TGTGCCAGCAGCTTGCCCAGCGGGAGAGGATTGGATGAGCAGTTCTTC CASSLPSGRGLDEQFF
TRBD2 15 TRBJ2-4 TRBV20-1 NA TGCAGTGCTAGAGATCTGGCGGGAGGGCCTAATGAGCAGTACTTC CSARDLAGGPNEQYF
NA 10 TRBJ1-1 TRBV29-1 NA TGCAGCGCTACGAACACTGAAGCTTTCTTT CSATNTEAFF
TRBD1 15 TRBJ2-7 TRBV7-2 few TGTGCCAGCAGCTCCGGACAGGGGGTGGTCTACGAGCAGTACTTC CASSSGQGVVYEQYF
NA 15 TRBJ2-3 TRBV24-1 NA TGTGCCACCAGTGATTCGAAACACCCGGGAGATACGCAGTATTTT CATSDSKHPGDTQYF
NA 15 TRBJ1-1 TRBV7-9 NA TGTGCCAGCAGCTCGAGTTGGGGGATCGACACTGAAGCTTTCTTT CASSSSWGIDTEAFF
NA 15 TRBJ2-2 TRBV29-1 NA TGCAGCTGTTCCTCCGGAAGGGTGGACACCGGGGAGCTGTTTTTT CSCSSGRVDTGELFF
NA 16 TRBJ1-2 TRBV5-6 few TGTGCCAGCAGCTTGGAAGGGGCATCGGTTTCGTATGGCTACACCTTC CASSLEGASVSYGYTF
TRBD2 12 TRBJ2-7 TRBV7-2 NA TGTGCCTGCAGCCCTAGCGGATACGAGCAGTACTTC CACSPSGYEQYF
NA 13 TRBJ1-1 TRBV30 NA TGTGCCTGGAGTGTAGAAAGGTACGCCGAAGCTTTCTTT CAWSVERYAEAFF
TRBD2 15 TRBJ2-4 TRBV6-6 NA TGTGCCAGCAGCCCTGCGGGTAGCGGGACTGAAGAGCAGTACTTC CASSPAGSGTEEQYF
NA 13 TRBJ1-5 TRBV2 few TGTGCCAGCACGGCCGGGGTTGGGCAGCCCCAGCATTTT CASTAGVGQPQHF
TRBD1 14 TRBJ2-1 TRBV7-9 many TGTGCCAGCAGCCGACAGGGCCTTGGCAATGAGCAGTTCTTC CASSRQGLGNEQFF
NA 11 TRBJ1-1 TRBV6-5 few TGTGCCGGCAGCCGGGGCCCTCGAGCTTTCTTT CAGSRGPRAFF
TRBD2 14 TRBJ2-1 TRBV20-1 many TGCAGCGCCCCGGGACTAGCGGCTTACAATGAGCAGTTCTTC CSAPGLAAYNEQFF
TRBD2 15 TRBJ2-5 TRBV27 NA TGTGCCAGCAGGGGGCTAGCGGGACTCCGGGAGACCCAGTACTTC CASRGLAGLRETQYF
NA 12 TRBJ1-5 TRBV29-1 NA TGCAGCGCGGGATATAGCAATCAGCCCCAGCATTTT CSAGYSNQPQHF
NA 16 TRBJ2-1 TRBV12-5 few TGTGCTAGTGGTCCTGAGTCGTACAATAAGGGTAATGAGCAGTTCTTC CASGPESYNKGNEQFF
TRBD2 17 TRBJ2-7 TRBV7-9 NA TGTGCCAGCAGCTCCGGCCTAGCGGGAGGGCCAGGGGACGAGCAGTACTTC CASSSGLAGGPGDEQYF
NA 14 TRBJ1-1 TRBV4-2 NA TGTGCCAGCAGCCAAGCGGGGGGATTGGCTGAAGCTTTCTTT CASSQAGGLAEAFF
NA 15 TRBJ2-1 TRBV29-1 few TGCAGCGGCCTCGGGGGGCACGCCATCTACAATGAGCAGTTCTTC CSGLGGHAIYNEQFF
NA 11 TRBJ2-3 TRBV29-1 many TGCAGCGTTGTTTTTACAGATACGCAGTATTTT CSVVFTDTQYF
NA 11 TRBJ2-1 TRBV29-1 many TGCAGCGTTGGAATTATTGATGAGCAGTTCTTC CSVGIIDEQFF
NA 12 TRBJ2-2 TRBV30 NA TGTGCCTGGAGTTATTGGGTCGGGGAGCTGTTTTTT CAWSYWVGELFF
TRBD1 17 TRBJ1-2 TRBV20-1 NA TGCAGTGCTAGGCCCGGGACCGGGACAGGTACTAGCTATGGCTACACCTTC CSARPGTGTGTSYGYTF
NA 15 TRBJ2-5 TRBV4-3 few TGCGCCAGCAGCCAAGAGTATTTGCGTGTGGAGACCCAGTACTTC CASSQEYLRVETQYF
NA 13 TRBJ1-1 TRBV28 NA TGTGCCAGCAGTATCAACATGGGTCCTGAAGCTTTCTTT CASSINMGPEAFF
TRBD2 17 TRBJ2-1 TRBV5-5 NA TGTGCCAGCACTAAAGGGTTGACTAGCGGCCAGAACAATGAGCAGTTCTTC CASTKGLTSGQNNEQFF
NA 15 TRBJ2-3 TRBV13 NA TGTGCCAGCAGCACAAAGGCTAGGTCGACCGATACGCAGTATTTT CASSTKARSTDTQYF
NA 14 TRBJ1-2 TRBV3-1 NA TGTGCCAGCAGCTTTACCCGGAGGGGTGGCGGCTACACCTTC CASSFTRRGGGYTF
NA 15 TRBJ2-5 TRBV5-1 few TGCGCCAGCAGCTCACCGACAGAACTCCAAGAGACCCAGTACTTC CASSSPTELQETQYF
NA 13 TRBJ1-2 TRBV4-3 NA TGCGCCAGCAGCCAAGAGACAGAGGATGGCTACACCTTC CASSQETEDGYTF
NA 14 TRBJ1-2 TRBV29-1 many TGCAGCGCGCGTGGGGCAGGGTGGAACTATGGCTACACCTTC CSARGAGWNYGYTF
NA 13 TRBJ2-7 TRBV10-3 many TGTGCCATCAGTCAACAGGATTCCTACGAGCAGTACTTC CAISQQDSYEQYF
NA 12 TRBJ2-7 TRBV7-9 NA TGTGCCAGCAGCTTGGACTTGGACGAGCAGTACTTC CASSLDLDEQYF
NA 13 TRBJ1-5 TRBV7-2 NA TGTGCCAGCAGCTTAAGGGCAAACGGGCCCCAGCATTTT CASSLRANGPQHF
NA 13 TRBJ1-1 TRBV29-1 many TGCAGCGCCATTAGGGGCAGGGACACTGAAGCTTTCTTT CSAIRGRDTEAFF
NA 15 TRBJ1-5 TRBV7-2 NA TGTGCCAGCAGCTTAGTGGGTCAGGTGTTCCAGCCCCAGCATTTT CASSLVGQVFQPQHF
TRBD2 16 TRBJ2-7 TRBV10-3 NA TGTGCCATCAGTGGATCTCCTAGCGGGAGTGGGTCCGAGCAGTACTTC CAISGSPSGSGSEQYF
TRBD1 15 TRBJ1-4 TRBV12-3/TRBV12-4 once TGTGCCAGCAGTCCGGGGACAGGGGGCGATGAAAAACCGTTTTTT CASSPGTGGDEKPFF
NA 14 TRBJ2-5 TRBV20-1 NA TGCAGTGCTAGACCGAACAGCCGCCAAGAGACCCAGTACTTC CSARPNSRQETQYF
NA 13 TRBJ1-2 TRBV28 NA TGTGCCAGCAGTTTCCATTCTAACTATGGCTACACCTTC CASSFHSNYGYTF
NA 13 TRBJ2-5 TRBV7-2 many TGTGCCAGCAGCTTAGGACCTTTTAATGGGCAGTACTTC CASSLGPFNGQYF
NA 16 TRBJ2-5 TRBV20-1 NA TGCAGTGCTAGAGTACAGGCCTCTCCTGGGGGTAGTGAGCAGTACTTC CSARVQASPGGSEQYF